A single sample is the source of the 21 T cell receptor beta chains below, sequenced in a study of beta chain features in type 1 diabetes. Their specific antigens are unknown. Study-wide points: Type 1 diabetes patients had TCRB CDR3s that were shorter (moderately but significantly so) in all four CD4+ subsets.

Expressed TCRB transcripts got sequenced, as all isolated RNA was reverse transcribed. Assay used: immunoSEQ multiplex PCR; TCRdb lists only in-frame clones, some missing. Among hundreds of thousands of clones, over 12% were seen once, and the ten largest hold nearly 0.04%. The sample was naive CD4+ T cells from blood. The receptors come from a man aged 18 to 35 with type 1 diabetes.

This clone has just a few counts. The genes are TRBV6-6 and TRBJ2-3, with 8 bases matching TRBD1. The junction had 6 bases not matched to a gene; V was cut back by 5 bases and J by 2 bases. The germline gives CDR1 MNHNY, CDR2 SVGAGI (reference sequence). The CDR3 has 15 amino acids. CDR3 bases: TGTGCCAGCAGTGACAGGGACAGGAACACAGATACGCAGTATTTT. It specifies CASSDRDRNTDTQYF.

This clone was seen only a few times. V is TRBV7-2 and J is TRBJ2-5, with TRBD1 matching 10 bases. The V gene end was trimmed by 2 bases and the J gene end by 5 bases; junction bases not matched to a gene: 5. The CDR3 is 15 amino acids. Germline V CDR1 and CDR2: SGHTA, FQGNSA. CDR3 DNA sequence: TGTGCCAGCAGCTTAATGGGACAGGGGCGGGAGACCCAGTACTTC. Amino acids: CASSLMGQGRETQYF.

The chain couples TRBV28 to TRBJ1-6, with D hard to call. CDR1 and CDR2 (germline): MDHEN, SYDVKM. There are 12 residues in the CDR3. With 2 bases removed from V and 11 bases from J, the gap between germline ends came to 7 bases. The CDR3 DNA follows: TGTGCCAGCAGTTTAAGAGGGACACCCCTCCACTTT. This codes for CASSLRGTPLHF.

There are a few counts of this clone. V gene TRBV6-6 combines with J gene TRBJ2-1, with no clear D. The length of the CDR3 is 10 residues. Germline CDR1 and CDR2: MNHNY and SVGAGI (reference sequence). Trimming removed 10 bases from V and 3 bases from J, with 4 bases in between. The CDR3 DNA is TGTGCCATGGGCTACAATGAGCAGTTCTTC. Encoded protein: CAMGYNEQFF.

This clone was seen a handful of times. The V and J genes are TRBV2 and TRBJ2-3, with 7 bases fitting TRBD2. Germline loops: CDR1 SNHLY, CDR2 FYNNEI. J lost 2 bases, V lost 10 bases, and 12 bases had no gene match. The CDR3 runs to 15 residues. CDR3 nucleotide sequence: TGTGCCACCCAGAGGACTAGTCTTGACACAGATACGCAGTATTTT. It specifies CATQRTSLDTDTQYF. Together with reference TRBV2 and TRBJ2-3, the CDR3 gives the full variable domain: EPEVTQTPSHQVTQMGQEVILRCVPISNHLYFYWYRQILGQKVEFLVSFYNNEISEKSEIFDDQFSVERPDGSNFTLKIRSTKLEDSAMYFCATQRTSLDTDTQYFGPGTRLTVL.

This clone has only a few counts. The gene calls are TRBV30 and TRBJ1-5; possible D gene TRBD1, 5 bases. V was clipped by 8 bases and J by 0 bases, with 17 bases between them. This CDR3 region has 15 residues. Germline V CDR1 and CDR2: GTSNPN, SVGIG (reference sequence). In DNA form, the CDR3 reads TGTGCCGTAAACGCGGGGGGTTATAGCAATCAGCCCCAGCATTTT. Translated: CAVNAGGYSNQPQHF.

This chain links TRBV7-9 with TRBJ2-5; 7 bases align to TRBD1. Germline V CDR1 and CDR2: SEHNR, FQNEAQ (reference sequence). V shed 1 base and J 11 bases; nucleotides not matched to a gene: 10. The CDR3 has 14 residues. The DNA of the CDR3 is TGTGCCAGCAGCTTAGGACAGGGCGGAGAAGAGCAGTACTTC. Residues: CASSLGQGGEEQYF.

The chain joins TRBV5-1 to TRBJ2-1; TRBD2 might be the D (6 bases). Germline lookup yields CDR1 SGHRS and CDR2 YFSETQ. The V gene lost 5 bases and the J gene lost 5 bases, with 17 bases spanning the gap. This CDR3 has 15 residues. The CDR3 is CASSSPGLTNNEQFF. CDR3 DNA: TGCGCCAGCAGTTCCCCGGGACTTACTAACAATGAGCAGTTCTTC.

The V gene is TRBV7-2, the J gene TRBJ2-7; D is perhaps TRBD2 (6 bases). This CDR3 spans 14 amino acids. The germline CDR1 and CDR2 sequences are SGHTA and FQGNSA. Trimming pared 5 bases from V and 1 base from J, leaving 12 bases between. CDR3 DNA: TGTGCCAGCAGCGCCCAGGGAGGTTCCTACGAGCAGTACTTC. This translates into CASSAQGGSYEQYF.

This clone came up a few times. CDR3 nucleotide sequence: TGTGCCAGCAGCTTAGGAGTGACCTCTCCCCAGTACTTC. Translated, it gives CASSLGVTSPQYF. This sequence joins TRBV7-2 and TRBJ2-5; D is unresolved. Trimming took off 1 base at V and 9 bases at J, with 12 bases between the two ends. The germline V gene encodes CDR1 SGHTA and CDR2 FQGNSA. This CDR3 comprises 13 residues.

This clone has just a few counts. The chain recombines TRBV12-5 with TRBJ2-1, with TRBD2 matching over 10 bases. Germline V gene sequence: CDR1 LGHNT, CDR2 FRNRAP. The CDR3 has 18 amino acids. The V gene end was trimmed by 4 bases and the J gene end by 3 bases; junction bases not matched to a gene: 12. The CDR3 sequence: CASGSSSGSGQGYNEQFF. The CDR3 DNA reads TGTGCTAGTGGTTCCTCTAGCGGGAGTGGGCAAGGCTACAATGAGCAGTTCTTC.

This clone has a handful of counts. The rearrangement uses TRBV29-1 and TRBJ1-2; perhaps TRBD1 as D (5 bases). V was clipped by 0 bases and J by 7 bases, with 21 bases between them. The CDR3 is 16 residues long. In germline, CDR1 is SQVTM, CDR2 ANQGSEA. The CDR3 reads CSVEDRRGGVGSGYTF. Written as DNA, the CDR3 is TGCAGCGTTGAAGATCGAAGGGGCGGTGTAGGTAGTGGCTACACCTTC.

The table lists this clone with a few counts. The same CDR3 is also encoded by other DNA sequences in this sample. The rearrangement joins TRBV9 to TRBJ2-1, with D uncertain. The CDR3 contains 14 residues. Germline CDR1 SGDLS, CDR2 YYNGEE. The V gene lost 4 bases and the J gene lost 0 bases, with 8 bases spanning the gap. CDR3 region: CASSLQSSYNEQFF. CDR3 bases: TGTGCCAGCAGCCTACAGAGCTCCTACAATGAGCAGTTCTTC.

A few counts support this clone. The CDR3 reads CASSPRPVGATDTQYF. In DNA, the CDR3 is TGTGCCAGCAGCCCCCGTCCAGTTGGGGCGACAGATACGCAGTATTTT. V usage is TRBV11-2 and J usage is TRBJ2-3; tentative D call: TRBD1 (5 bases). CDR3 length equals 16 residues. Germline V gene lookup returns CDR1 SGHAT and CDR2 FQNNGV. V lost 5 bases and J lost 3, with 18 bases in between. Full variable domain (outside the CDR3, taken from reference TRBV11-2 and TRBJ2-3): EAGVAQSPRYKIIEKRQSVAFWCNPISGHATLYWYQQILGQGPKLLIQFQNNGVVDDSQLPKDRFSAERLKGVDSTLKIQPAKLEDSAVYLCASSPRPVGATDTQYFGPGTRLTVL.

The V and J genes are TRBV5-1 and TRBJ2-7; 7 nucleotides agree with TRBD1. Germline assignment: CDR1 SGHRS and CDR2 YFSETQ. This CDR3 region has 15 residues. V lost 2 bases, J lost 2 bases, and 7 bases stayed unmatched. The chain's CDR3 is CASSLPTGSAYEQYF. The CDR3 DNA reads as TGCGCCAGCAGCTTACCGACAGGGTCAGCCTACGAGCAGTACTTC.

The chain employs TRBV7-9 and TRBJ1-6; D may be TRBD1 (5 bases). The CDR3 loop spans 13 amino acids. CDR1 and CDR2 from the germline V gene are SEHNR and FQNEAQ (reference sequence). Trimming removed 5 bases from V and 10 bases from J, with 12 bases in between. This CDR3 reads CASSHERGSPLHF. The DNA for the CDR3 is TGTGCCAGCAGCCACGAACGGGGCTCACCCCTCCACTTT.

A few counts support this clone. The chain carries TRBV18 and TRBJ2-3; possibly TRBD1 for D (6 bases). This CDR3 spans 16 amino acids. V shed 1 base and J shed 0 bases, with 11 bases lying between them. Per germline, CDR1 KGHSH and CDR2 LQKENI. For the CDR3, the DNA is TGTGCCAGCTCACCACTAAGTCAGGGGAGCACAGATACGCAGTATTTT. Its translation: CASSPLSQGSTDTQYF.

This clone came up a few times. The chain has TRBV7-2 and TRBJ2-1, with 8 bases lining up with TRBD2. Germline V CDR1 and CDR2: SGHTA, FQGNSA. Germline trimming cut 7 bases from V and 6 bases from J; bases unmatched to any gene: 14. CDR3 length equals 16 residues. The DNA of the CDR3 is TGTGCCAGCACCCCCCCCGGGCGGGAGGCAACCAATGAGCAGTTCTTC. Its protein product is CASTPPGREATNEQFF.

This clone was picked up a small number of times. The V and J genes are TRBV2 and TRBJ1-1; D gene ambiguous. Germline CDR1 and CDR2: SNHLY and FYNNEI. V dropped 4 bases and J dropped 4 bases, with 13 bases sitting between them. CDR3 length equals 14 residues. CDR3 protein: CASSVIGRSTEAFF. The CDR3 DNA reads TGTGCCAGCAGTGTTATTGGTCGGAGCACTGAAGCTTTCTTT.

The chain links TRBV2 to TRBJ2-5; 8 bases agree with TRBD2. The closer fit of TRBJ2-7 to the DNA end suggests the J call may be wrong. CDR1 SNHLY and CDR2 FYNNEI come from the germline V gene. The CDR3 covers 13 residues. The CDR3 DNA reads TGTGCCAGTGACACGGGAGGGCACTACGAGCAGTACTTC. The encoded protein is CASDTGGHYEQYF.

The chain employs TRBV27 and TRBJ2-6; the D gene is possibly TRBD2 (6 bases). In germline, CDR1 is MNHEY, CDR2 SMNVEV (reference sequence). The CDR3 length is 16 residues. The germline V and J ends were trimmed by 3 bases and 1 base, with 10 bases remaining between them. CDR3 protein: CASSFKGRSGANVLTF. The CDR3 DNA follows: TGTGCCAGCAGTTTTAAGGGGAGGTCTGGGGCCAACGTCCTGACTTTC.